Shown below are 17 T cell receptor beta chains from a single sample sequenced in a study of molecular identifiers for immune sequencing clone quantification. TCRdb used MiXCR to reprocess the PCR reads, holding one entry per CDR3 protein. Of roughly 300,000 distinct CDR3 sequences in the sample, roughly a quarter are singletons; the top ten hold 0.7% to 0.95%. The sample consisted of naive CD8+ T cells from blood, with Jurkat cell RNA spiked in. Subset given: FACS-sorted CD8+CD4-CCR7+CD45RA+ naive T cells. These TCRs come from a human donor in good health. Some libraries in this study had Jurkat cell RNA spiked in.

This clonotype was counted ten times or more. The chain couples TRBV29-1 to TRBJ2-2; D unclear. Trimming pared 4 bases from V and 5 bases from J, leaving 5 bases between. This CDR3 is built from 11 residues. Germline loops: CDR1 SQVTM, CDR2 ANQGSEA. The CDR3 nucleotides read TGCAGCGTTGTATGGACCGGGGAGCTGTTTTTT. Translated: CSVVWTGELFF.

This clonotype is a singleton in its sample. Just one base apart from a much larger clone, this may be a read error. The rearrangement uses TRBV10-2 and TRBJ2-3, with D maybe TRBD2 (7 bases). Germline V gene data show CDR1 as WSHSY and CDR2 as SAAADI. This CDR3 has 12 amino acids. Between the trimmed V and J ends, which lost 9 bases and 2 bases, there was a span of 9 bases. As DNA, the CDR3 is TGCGCCAGGCGGGGGCTCACAGATACGCAGTATTTT. It specifies CARRGLTDTQYF.

At least ten counts were recorded for this clonotype. V is TRBV19 and J is TRBJ1-6, with D hard to call. Germline CDR1 is LNHDA and CDR2 is SQIVND (reference sequence). The ends were cut back, 3 bases at V and 9 bases at J, with 6 bases in the middle. The CDR3 spans 12 residues. This CDR3 reads CASSIGFSPLHF. CDR3 nucleotide sequence: TGTGCCAGTAGTATCGGATTTTCACCCCTCCACTTT.

This clonotype has only a few counts. The rearrangement joins TRBV7-3 to TRBJ2-7; D unclear. The CDR3 is made up of 15 amino acids. Trimming removed 5 bases from V and 2 bases from J, with 16 bases in between. The V gene's germline CDR1 is SGHTA and CDR2 FQGTGA. CDR3 DNA: TGTGCCAGCAGCCTCGATCTGATCGGTCCCTACGAGCAGTACTTC. It encodes CASSLDLIGPYEQYF.

In nucleotides, the CDR3 is TGTGCCAGCAGCGCAGAAGACCTAGCCAAAAACATTCAGTACTTC. It yields the protein CASSAEDLAKNIQYF. The chain employs TRBV21-1 and TRBJ2-4. TRBV21-1 is noted as a pseudogene. CDR3 size: 15 residues.

This clonotype was counted a few times. The chain recombines TRBV19 with TRBJ1-4, with D possibly being TRBD1 (5 bases). This CDR3 region has 15 residues. Trimming shortened V by 3 bases and J by 12 bases, and 20 bases separated the two germline ends. The germline gives CDR1 LNHDA, CDR2 SQIVND (reference sequence). CDR3 in DNA: TGTGCCAGTAGTATGGGGCAGGGTTGGCGATGGGAACTGTTTTTT. This translates into CASSMGQGWRWELFF.

The sample holds one count of this clonotype. Since a much larger clone is just one base distant, this may be a read error. The rearrangement joins TRBV28 to TRBJ2-7, with 8 bases identical to TRBD1. The junction had 14 bases not matched to a gene; V was cut back by 7 bases and J by 3 bases. The CDR3 sequence is 16 residues long. Germline values: CDR1 MDHEN, CDR2 SYDVKM. CDR3 loop: CASITGQESPYYEQYF. DNA for the CDR3: TGTGCCAGCATTACGGGACAGGAGTCACCATACTACGAGCAGTACTTC.

This clonotype was recorded at least ten times. The chain has TRBV12-3 or TRBV12-4 and TRBJ2-7; no firm D call. This CDR3 contains 11 residues. The V end lost 4 bases, the J end lost 3 bases, and 4 bases lay between the germline ends. The CDR3 spells CASSSNYEQYF. The DNA for the CDR3 is TGTGCCAGCAGTTCGAACTACGAGCAGTACTTC.

Remarks on this clonotype: A much larger clone sits a single nucleotide away, making a read error possible. This sequence joins TRBV7-2 and TRBJ2-1, with D hard to call. The CDR3 loop spans 14 amino acids. The germline V gene encodes CDR1 SGHTA and CDR2 FQGNSA. CDR3 loop: CASSSDGFYNEQIF. In DNA form, the CDR3 reads TGTGCCAGCAGCTCCGACGGATTTTACAATGAGCAGATCTTC.

On this clonotype itself: A clone one base away is much larger, so this may be a read error. Lacking the conserved final phenylalanine or tryptophan, this CDR3 likely reflects a read error. The rearrangement links TRBV7-6 to TRBJ1-4; D is unresolved. The ends were cut back, 8 bases at V and 5 bases at J, with 12 bases in the middle. Germline V lookup: CDR1 SGHVS, CDR2 FNYEAQ. The CDR3 is made up of 13 amino acids. CDR3 sequence (DNA): TGTGCCAGCGGAAGCTGGGAAAATGAAAAACTGTTTCTT. Translated, it gives CASGSWENEKLFL.

In regard to this clonotype: Being one base from a much bigger clone, this may be a read error. The CDR3 ends on some other residue instead of the conserved phenylalanine or tryptophan, so this is likely a read error. The genes are TRBV20-1 and TRBJ2-3; 12 nucleotides match TRBD2. Per germline, CDR1 DFQATT and CDR2 SNEGSKA (reference sequence). Trimming at V came to 3 bases and at J to 4 bases, leaving 8 bases not matched to a gene. This CDR3 is built from 16 residues. As DNA, the CDR3 is TGCAGTGCTAGGAGACTAGCGGGAGCGGAGTCAGATACGCAGTATCTT. Amino acid sequence: CSARRLAGAESDTQYL.

In its sample, this clonotype was seen a few times. The rearrangement joins TRBV6-1 to TRBJ2-7; TRBD2 is a possible D gene (5 bases). Germline CDR1 is MNHNS and CDR2 is SASEGT. The CDR3 has 15 amino acids. V was shortened by 6 bases and J by 7 bases, with 22 bases between the two germline ends. CDR3 coding DNA: TGTGCCAGCAGCCCTGACGCCGGGATCCTCAGGGAGCAGTACTTC. It translates to CASSPDAGILREQYF.

A few counts support this clonotype. The V and J genes are TRBV7-9 and TRBJ2-1, with 10 bases lining up with TRBD1. Looked up from germline, CDR1 is SEHNR and CDR2 is FQNEAQ (reference sequence). This CDR3 region has 17 residues. Germline trimming cut 5 bases from V and 3 bases from J; bases unmatched to any gene: 10. The CDR3 nucleotides are TGTGCCAGCAGCCTCCTTCGGGACAGGGGCCACTACAATGAGCAGTTCTTC. This codes for CASSLLRDRGHYNEQFF.

Details on this clonotype: A much larger clone lies one base from this, so it may be a read error. The genes are TRBV7-9 and TRBJ1-1; possibly TRBD1 for D (6 bases). V gave up 7 bases and J gave up 4 bases, with 13 bases separating them. The CDR3 loop spans 13 amino acids. The germline CDR1 and CDR2 sequences are SEHNR and FQNEAQ (reference sequence). The CDR3 loop is CASTIRGGTEAFF. The DNA of the CDR3 is TGTGCCAGCACCATAAGGGGGGGCACTGAAGCTTTCTTT. The whole variable domain, filled in from reference TRBV7-9 and TRBJ1-1, reads DTGVSQNPRHKITKRGQNVTFRCDPISEHNRLYWYRQTLGQGPEFLTYFQNEAQLEKSRLLSDRFSAERPKGSFSTLEIQRTEQGDSAMYLCASTIRGGTEAFFGQGTRLTVV.

The chain employs TRBV3-1 and TRBJ1-4, with a possible D match to TRBD1 (5 bases). Germline V CDR1 and CDR2: LGHDT, YNNKEL (reference sequence). The CDR3 is made up of 14 amino acids. The ends were cut back, 4 bases at V and 7 bases at J, with 13 bases in the middle. The CDR3 nucleotides are TGTGCCAGCAGCCCCCCGAGGGGCCCTGAAAAACTGTTTTTT. It specifies CASSPPRGPEKLFF.

The sample holds many counts of this clonotype. The chain employs TRBV5-6 and TRBJ2-7; a weak D match, TRBD1 (6 bases). V gave up 3 bases and J gave up 5 bases, with 12 bases separating them. In germline, CDR1 is SGHDT, CDR2 YYEEEE. CDR3 length: 13 amino acids. The CDR3 here is CASSSGVGNEQYF. DNA of the CDR3: TGTGCCAGCAGCTCAGGGGTTGGGAACGAGCAGTACTTC. Filled out from reference TRBV5-6 and TRBJ2-7, the complete variable domain reads DAGVTQSPTHLIKTRGQQVTLRCSPKSGHDTVSWYQQALGQGPQFIFQYYEEEERQRGNFPDRFSGHQFPNYSSELNVNALLLGDSALYLCASSSGVGNEQYFGPGTRLTVT.

This clonotype was detected ten times or more. The chain joins TRBV7-2 to TRBJ2-7; D gene unclear. Trimming shortened V by 1 base and J by 1 base, and 8 bases separated the two germline ends. The CDR3 length is 14 residues. Germline V CDR1 and CDR2: SGHTA, FQGNSA. CDR3 bases: TGTGCCAGCAGCTTAGTTTATGGTTCCTACGAGCAGTACTTC. Amino acid sequence: CASSLVYGSYEQYF.